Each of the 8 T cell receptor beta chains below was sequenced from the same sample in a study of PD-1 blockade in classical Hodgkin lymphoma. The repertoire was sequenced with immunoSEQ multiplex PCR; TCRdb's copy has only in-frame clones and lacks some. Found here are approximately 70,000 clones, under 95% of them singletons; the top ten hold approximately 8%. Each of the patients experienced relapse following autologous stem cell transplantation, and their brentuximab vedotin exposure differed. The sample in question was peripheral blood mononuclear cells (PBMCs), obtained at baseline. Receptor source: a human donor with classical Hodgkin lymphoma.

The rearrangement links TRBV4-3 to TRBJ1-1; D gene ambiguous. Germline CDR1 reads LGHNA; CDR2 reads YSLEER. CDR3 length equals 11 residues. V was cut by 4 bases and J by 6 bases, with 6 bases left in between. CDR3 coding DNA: TGCGCCAGCAGCCGCGGACCTGAAGCTTTCTTT. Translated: CASSRGPEAFF.

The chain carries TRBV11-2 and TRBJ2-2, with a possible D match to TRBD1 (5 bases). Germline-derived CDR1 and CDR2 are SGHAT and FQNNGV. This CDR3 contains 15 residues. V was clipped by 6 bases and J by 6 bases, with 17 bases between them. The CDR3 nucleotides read TGTGCCAGCAGGAGCCCCCAGCAGGGTGCCGGGGAGCTGTTTTTT. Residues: CASRSPQQGAGELFF.

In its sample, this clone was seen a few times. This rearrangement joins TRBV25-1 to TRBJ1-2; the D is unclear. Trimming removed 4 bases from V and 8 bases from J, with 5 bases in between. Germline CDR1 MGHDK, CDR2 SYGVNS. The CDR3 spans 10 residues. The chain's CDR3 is CASSASGYTF. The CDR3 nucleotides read TGTGCCAGCAGTGCATCGGGCTACACCTTC.

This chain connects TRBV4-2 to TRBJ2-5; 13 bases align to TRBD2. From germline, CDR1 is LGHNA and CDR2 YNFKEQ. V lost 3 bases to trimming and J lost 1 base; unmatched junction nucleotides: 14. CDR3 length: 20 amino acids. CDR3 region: CASSQGGGLAGASSQETQYF. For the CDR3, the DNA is TGTGCCAGCAGCCAGGGCGGAGGACTAGCGGGGGCCAGCTCCCAAGAGACCCAGTACTTC.

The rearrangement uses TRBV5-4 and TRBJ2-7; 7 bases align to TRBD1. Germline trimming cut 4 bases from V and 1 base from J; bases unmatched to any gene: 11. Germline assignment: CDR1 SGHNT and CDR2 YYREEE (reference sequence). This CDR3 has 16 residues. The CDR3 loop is CASSVPQGEGSYEQYF. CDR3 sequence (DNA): TGTGCCAGCAGCGTCCCCCAGGGGGAAGGGTCCTACGAGCAGTACTTC. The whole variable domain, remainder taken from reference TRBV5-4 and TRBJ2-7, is ETGVTQSPTHLIKTRGQQVTLRCSSQSGHNTVSWYQQALGQGPQFIFQYYREEENGRGNFPPRFSGLQFPNYSSELNVNALELDDSALYLCASSVPQGEGSYEQYFGPGTRLTVT.

This CDR3 is CASSQTGGAYEQYF. CDR3 nucleotides: TGTGCCAGCAGTCAGACAGGGGGCGCCTACGAGCAGTACTTC. The chain links TRBV28 to TRBJ2-7, with TRBD1 identical over 10 bases. The CDR3 is 14 residues long. V trimming: 5 bases; J trimming: 2 bases; junction bases outside the gene matches: 3. Germline values: CDR1 MDHEN, CDR2 SYDVKM.

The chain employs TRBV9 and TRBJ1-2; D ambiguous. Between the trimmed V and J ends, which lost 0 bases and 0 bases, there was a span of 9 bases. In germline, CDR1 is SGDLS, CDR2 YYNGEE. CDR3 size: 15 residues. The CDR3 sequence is CASSVEGTSNYGYTF. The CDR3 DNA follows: TGTGCCAGCAGCGTAGAGGGCACCTCTAACTATGGCTACACCTTC.

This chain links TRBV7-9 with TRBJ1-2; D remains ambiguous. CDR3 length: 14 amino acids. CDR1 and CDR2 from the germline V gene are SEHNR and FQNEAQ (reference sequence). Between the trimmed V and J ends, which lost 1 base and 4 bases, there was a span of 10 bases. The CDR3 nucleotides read TGTGCCAGCAGCTTAGACCTCGACGGCTATGGCTACACCTTC. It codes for CASSLDLDGYGYTF. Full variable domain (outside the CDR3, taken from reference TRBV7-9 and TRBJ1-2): DTGVSQNPRHKITKRGQNVTFRCDPISEHNRLYWYRQTLGQGPEFLTYFQNEAQLEKSRLLSDRFSAERPKGSFSTLEIQRTEQGDSAMYLCASSLDLDGYGYTFGSGTRLTVV.